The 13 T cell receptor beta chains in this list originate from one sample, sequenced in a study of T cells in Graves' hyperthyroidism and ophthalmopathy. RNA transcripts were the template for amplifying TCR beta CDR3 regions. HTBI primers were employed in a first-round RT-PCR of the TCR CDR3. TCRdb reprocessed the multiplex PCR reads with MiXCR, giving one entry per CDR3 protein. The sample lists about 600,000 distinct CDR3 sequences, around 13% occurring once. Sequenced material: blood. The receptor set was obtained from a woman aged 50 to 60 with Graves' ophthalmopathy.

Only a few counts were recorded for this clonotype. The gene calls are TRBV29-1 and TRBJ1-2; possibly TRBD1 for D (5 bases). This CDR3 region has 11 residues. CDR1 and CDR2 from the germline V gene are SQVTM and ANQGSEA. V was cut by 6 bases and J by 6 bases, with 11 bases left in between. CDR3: CSVYVGDGYTF. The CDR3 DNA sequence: TGCAGCGTCTACGTGGGGGATGGCTACACCTTC.

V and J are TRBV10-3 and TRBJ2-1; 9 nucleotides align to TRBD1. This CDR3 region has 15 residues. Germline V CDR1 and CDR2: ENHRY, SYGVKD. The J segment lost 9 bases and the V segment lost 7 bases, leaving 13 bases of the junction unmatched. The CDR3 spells CAITSRTGAGGEQFF. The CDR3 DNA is TGTGCCATCACCTCCCGGACAGGGGCAGGTGGTGAGCAGTTCTTC.

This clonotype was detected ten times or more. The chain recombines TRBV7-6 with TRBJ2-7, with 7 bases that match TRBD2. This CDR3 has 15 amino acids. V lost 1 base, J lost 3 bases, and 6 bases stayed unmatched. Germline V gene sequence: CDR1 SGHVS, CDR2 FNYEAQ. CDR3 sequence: CASSLDGGSIYEQYF. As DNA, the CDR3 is TGTGCCAGCAGCTTAGATGGCGGGAGTATCTACGAGCAGTACTTC.

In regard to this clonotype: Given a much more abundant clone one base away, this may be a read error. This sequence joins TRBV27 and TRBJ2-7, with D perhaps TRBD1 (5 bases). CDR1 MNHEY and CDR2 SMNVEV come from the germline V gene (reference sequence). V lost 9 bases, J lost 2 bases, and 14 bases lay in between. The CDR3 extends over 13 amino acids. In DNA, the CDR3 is TGTGCCAGTAAGTACCAAGGGGCCTACGAGCAGTACTTC. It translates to CASKYQGAYEQYF.

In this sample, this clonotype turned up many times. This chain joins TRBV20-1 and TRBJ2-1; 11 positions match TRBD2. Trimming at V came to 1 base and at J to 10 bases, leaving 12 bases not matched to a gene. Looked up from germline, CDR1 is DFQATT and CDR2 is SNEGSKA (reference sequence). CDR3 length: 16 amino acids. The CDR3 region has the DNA TGCAGTGCTAGAGTTAGCGGGAGGGCCGGGTTAGGGGAGCAGTTCTTC. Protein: CSARVSGRAGLGEQFF.

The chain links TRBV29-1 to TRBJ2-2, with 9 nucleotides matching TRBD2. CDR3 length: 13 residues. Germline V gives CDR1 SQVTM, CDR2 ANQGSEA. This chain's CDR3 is CTGRTSEGGELFF. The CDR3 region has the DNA TGCACCGGCAGGACTAGCGAAGGCGGGGAGCTGTTTTTT.

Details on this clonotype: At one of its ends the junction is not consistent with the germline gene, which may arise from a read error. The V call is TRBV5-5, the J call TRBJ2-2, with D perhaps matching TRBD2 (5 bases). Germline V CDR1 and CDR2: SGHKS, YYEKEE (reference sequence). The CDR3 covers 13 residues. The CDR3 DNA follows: TGTGCCGGCAGAGTAACGGAGGCCGGGGAGCTGTTTTTT. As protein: CAGRVTEAGELFF.

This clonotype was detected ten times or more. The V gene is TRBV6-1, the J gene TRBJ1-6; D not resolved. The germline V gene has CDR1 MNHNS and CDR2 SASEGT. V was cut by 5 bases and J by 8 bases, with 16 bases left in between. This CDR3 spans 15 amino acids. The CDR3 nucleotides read TGTGCCAGCAGTTCTTCTCGACGGAGCGATTCACCCCTCCACTTT. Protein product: CASSSSRRSDSPLHF.

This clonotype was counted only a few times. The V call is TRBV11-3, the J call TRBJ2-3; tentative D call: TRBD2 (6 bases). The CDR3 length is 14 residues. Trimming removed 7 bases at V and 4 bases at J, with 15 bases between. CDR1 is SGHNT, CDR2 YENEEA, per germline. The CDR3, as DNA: TGTGCCAGCACCCTAGGAGGGAGCGCAGATACGCAGTATTTT. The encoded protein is CASTLGGSADTQYF.

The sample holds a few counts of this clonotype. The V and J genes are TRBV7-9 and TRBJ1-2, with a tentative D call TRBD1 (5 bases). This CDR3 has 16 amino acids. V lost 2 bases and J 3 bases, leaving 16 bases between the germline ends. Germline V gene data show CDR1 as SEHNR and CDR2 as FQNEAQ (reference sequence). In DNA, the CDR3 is TGTGCCAGCAGCTTATTACCCAGGGTATTTGACTATGGCTACACCTTC. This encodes CASSLLPRVFDYGYTF.

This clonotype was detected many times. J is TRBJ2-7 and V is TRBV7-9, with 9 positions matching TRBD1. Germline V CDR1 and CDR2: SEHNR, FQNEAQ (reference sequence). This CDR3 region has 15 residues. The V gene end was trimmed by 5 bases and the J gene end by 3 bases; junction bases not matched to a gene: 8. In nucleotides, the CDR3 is TGTGCCAGCAGCGCTAGGACAGGGGAGAACTACGAGCAGTACTTC. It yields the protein CASSARTGENYEQYF.

This CDR3 is CASRFGGAYNEQFF. As DNA, the CDR3 is TGTGCCAGCAGATTCGGGGGGGCCTACAATGAGCAGTTCTTC. The chain employs TRBV6-2 or TRBV6-3 and TRBJ2-1; 8 bases are shared with TRBD2. The CDR3 consists of 14 residues. The junction had 3 bases not matched to a gene; V was cut back by 6 bases and J by 2 bases. Germline V CDR1 and CDR2: MNHEY, SVGEGT.

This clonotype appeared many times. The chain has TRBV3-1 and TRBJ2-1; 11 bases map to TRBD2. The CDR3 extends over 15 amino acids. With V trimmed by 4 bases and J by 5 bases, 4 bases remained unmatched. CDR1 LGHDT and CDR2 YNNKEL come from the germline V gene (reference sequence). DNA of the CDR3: TGTGCCAGCAGCCTTACTAGCGGGAGCCACAATGAGCAGTTCTTC. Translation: CASSLTSGSHNEQFF.